This T cell receptor beta chain was identified during a study of blood T cell repertoires in COVID-19 (dated by TCRdb to the early 2020s). Study-level background: The collaborator samples originated in the United States, Italy and Spain and spanned the acute and convalescent phases of COVID-19. The material from the prospective study consisted of cDNA or gDNA derived from T cells, B-cell-depleted T cells, or PBMCs. Subjects who had been exposed to COVID-19, were actively infected with it, or had recovered from it provided the deeply sampled blood TCRbeta repertoires that made up the dataset. The repertoires were released in a freely available public database intended as a resource for research on the immune response to SARS-CoV-2. Samples were obtained from the ongoing ImmuneRACE study (first 160 participants) and from some 1,300 subjects provided by 6 global collaborators. Sample metadata almost always included a de-identified subject ID, COVID-19 status, age in years and sex. Where HLA class I and class II types were available, the types were taken from metadata supplied by the sample provider, not from assay-based typing. The paper's findings and limits, for the study overall: How much clinical and demographic metadata was included differed by source and by participant, and the metadata was provided uncurated.

Comments on this clone: The antigen this receptor binds is unknown. The input lacks base qualities; no much larger clone sits a single base away.

TCRbeta CDR3 regions were amplified from genomic DNA by means of the immunoSEQ Assay, a bias-controlled multiplex PCR. Turning to the authors' computational methods: Within the assay, amplification of reference gene primers was used to estimate how many nucleated cells each sample contained. To quantify the absolute abundance of each unique TCRbeta CDR3 rearrangement, sequence reads were collapsed and filtered. For each sample, productive Simpson clonality was calculated by taking the square root of Simpson's diversity index across productive rearrangements. TCRdb stores this immuneACCESS table with in-frame sequences only. Part of the clones is absent; in the studies checked, under half of the shortfall reflects unresolved V genes, and no reason is known for the rest. V and J calls and clone size are given by that table; D and trimming were obtained from the DNA. The sample contains about 53,000 clones, about 87% of them found a single time. Together, the top ten hold 4% of the sample.

Each collaborating institution followed its own protocols to collect whole blood in K2EDTA tubes. Collaborator samples were shipped for TCRbeta analysis as frozen whole blood, isolated PBMCs, or DNA extracted from either sample type. The germline V gene specifies MDHEN as CDR1 and SYDVKM as CDR2. The CDR3 measures 17 amino acids from cysteine to phenylalanine. Of all the DNA, just the CDR3 is kept, 51 bases in frame from base 1. V loses 5 bases at its end and J loses 2 bases; junction bases beyond the gene matches: 9. The source is a man aged 50 to 60 with acute or convalescent COVID-19. The sequence is built from TRBV28 and TRBJ2-3, with 11 junctional bases fitting TRBD2. The sample consisted of peripheral blood. CDR3 sequence: CASSAPGLAAYTDTQYF. At the DNA level, the sequence is TGTGCCAGCAGTGCCCCGGGACTAGCGGCGTACACAGATACGCAGTATTTT. With the rest looked up from the reference TRBV28 and TRBJ2-3 genes rather than sequenced, the full variable domain is DVKVTQSSRYLVKRTGEKVFLECVQDMDHENMFWYRQDPGLGLRLIYFSYDVKMKEKGDIPEGYSVSREKKERFSLILESASTNQTSMYLCASSAPGLAAYTDTQYFGPGTRLTVL.